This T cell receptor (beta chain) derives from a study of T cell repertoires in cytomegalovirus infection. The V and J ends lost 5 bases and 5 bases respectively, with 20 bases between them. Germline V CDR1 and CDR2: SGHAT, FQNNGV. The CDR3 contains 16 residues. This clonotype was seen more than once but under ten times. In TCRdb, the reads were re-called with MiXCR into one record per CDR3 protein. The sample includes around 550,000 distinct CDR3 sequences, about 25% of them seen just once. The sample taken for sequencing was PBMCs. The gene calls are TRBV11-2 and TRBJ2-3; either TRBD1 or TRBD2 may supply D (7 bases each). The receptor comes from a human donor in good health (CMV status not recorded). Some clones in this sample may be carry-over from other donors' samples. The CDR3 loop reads CASSAQEGGGRDTQYF. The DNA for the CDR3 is TGTGCCAGCAGCGCCCAGGAGGGAGGGGGCAGAGATACGCAGTATTTT. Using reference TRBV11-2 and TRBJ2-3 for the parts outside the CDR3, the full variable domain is EAGVAQSPRYKIIEKRQSVAFWCNPISGHATLYWYQQILGQGPKLLIQFQNNGVVDDSQLPKDRFSAERLKGVDSTLKIQPAKLEDSAVYLCASSAQEGGGRDTQYFGPGTRLTVL.